These 28 T cell receptor beta chains were all obtained from the same sample, sequenced in a study of T cells in Graves' hyperthyroidism and ophthalmopathy. Amplified TCR beta CDR3 regions derived from RNA transcripts. The TCR CDR3 was amplified in a first-round RT-PCR using the HTBI primer set. TCRdb re-called the multiplex PCR reads through MiXCR, storing one row per CDR3 protein. Of approximately 300,000 distinct CDR3 sequences in the sample, over 15% were seen once. Material: blood. Receptors were obtained from a woman in her sixties with Graves' ophthalmopathy.

This clonotype was seen many times. This sequence joins TRBV27 and TRBJ1-5; 8 nucleotides agree with TRBD1. Trimming took 4 bases from V and 4 from J; bases not matched to a gene: 6. Germline CDR1 is MNHEY and CDR2 is SMNVEV (reference sequence). This CDR3 contains 15 residues. The CDR3 sequence is CASSSSGTGNQPQHF. The CDR3 DNA reads as TGTGCCAGCAGTTCCTCCGGGACAGGTAATCAGCCCCAGCATTTT.

This clonotype was seen a few times. The V call is TRBV6-1, the J call TRBJ2-3, with TRBD2 matching 10 bases. J was trimmed by 4 bases and V by 5 bases; bases with no gene match: 6. The CDR3 consists of 15 residues. CDR1 and CDR2 from the germline V gene are MNHNS and SASEGT. The CDR3 loop reads CASSRLAGVADTQYF. For the CDR3, the DNA is TGTGCCAGCAGTAGGCTAGCGGGAGTGGCAGATACGCAGTATTTT.

This clonotype was counted at least ten times. V gene TRBV12-3 or TRBV12-4 combines with J gene TRBJ2-5, with D unclear. Trimming shortened V by 1 base and J by 2 bases, and 11 bases separated the two germline ends. The CDR3 runs 15 residues. The CDR3 region has the DNA TGTGCCAGCAGTTTAGGGCAGCTGAATCAAGAGACCCAGTACTTC. Protein product: CASSLGQLNQETQYF.

This clonotype was recorded at least ten times. This chain links TRBV24-1 with TRBJ1-2; 8 nucleotides match TRBD1. Germline CDR1 KGHDR, CDR2 SFDVKD. Losses at the gene ends were 1 base for V and 8 bases for J; bases not matched to a gene: 5. The CDR3 runs 14 residues. CDR3: CATSDFATGEGYTF. The DNA for the CDR3 is TGTGCCACCAGTGATTTTGCGACAGGGGAAGGCTACACCTTC.

The chain carries TRBV13 and TRBJ2-1; D is unclear. The CDR3 extends over 15 amino acids. Trimming pared 4 bases from V and 4 bases from J, leaving 14 bases between. The germline V gene encodes CDR1 PRHDT and CDR2 FYEKMQ (reference sequence). CDR3 bases: TGTGCCAGCAGCTCCCTCTTGACGGCATACAATGAGCAGTTCTTC. This sequence encodes CASSSLLTAYNEQFF.

This clonotype was seen at least ten times. The chain uses TRBV7-2 and TRBJ2-7, with a possible D match to TRBD1 (5 bases). V was shortened by 1 base and J by 5 bases, with 21 bases between the two germline ends. The germline V gene has CDR1 SGHTA and CDR2 FQGNSA. The length of the CDR3 is 17 residues. The chain's CDR3 is CASSLERWGRPSNEQYF. The CDR3 DNA reads as TGTGCCAGCAGCTTAGAGCGCTGGGGCAGGCCCTCGAACGAGCAGTACTTC.

This clonotype was detected many times. The V and J genes are TRBV19 and TRBJ1-2; 7 bases fit TRBD1. Losses at the gene ends were 3 bases for V and 2 bases for J; bases not matched to a gene: 9. The CDR3 runs to 16 residues. Germline lookup yields CDR1 LNHDA and CDR2 SQIVND (reference sequence). CDR3 DNA sequence: TGTGCCAGTAGTATTCAGGGGGTCCGGATAAACTATGGCTACACCTTC. Translated: CASSIQGVRINYGYTF. The complete variable domain, with remaining parts taken from reference TRBV19 and TRBJ1-2, reads DGGITQSPKYLFRKEGQNVTLSCEQNLNHDAMYWYRQDPGQGLRLIYYSQIVNDFQKGDIAEGYSVSREKKESFPLTVTSAQKNPTAFYLCASSIQGVRINYGYTFGSGTRLTVV.

Comments on this clonotype: The junction departs from germline at one end; a sequencing error may be responsible. The rearrangement links TRBV5-1 to TRBJ2-4, with D uncertain. Germline V gene lookup returns CDR1 SGHRS and CDR2 YFSETQ. CDR3 size: 14 residues. CDR3 residues: CASSLSSPGDIQYF. CDR3 in DNA: TGTGCCAGCAGCTTGTCAAGCCCCGGAGACATTCAGTACTTC.

This clonotype was seen once. The rearrangement links TRBV20-1 to TRBJ1-2, with D possibly TRBD1 on 5 matching bases. With 0 bases removed from V and 7 bases from J, the gap between germline ends came to 27 bases. The CDR3 sequence is 18 residues long. The germline gives CDR1 DFQATT, CDR2 SNEGSKA (reference sequence). As DNA, the CDR3 is TGCAGTGCTAGAGATCAGAGCGGATTTGGGGGGGGAAGGTCTGGCTACACCTTC. Translated, it gives CSARDQSGFGGGRSGYTF.

In its sample, this clonotype was seen many times. The J gene is TRBJ1-4, the V gene TRBV28, with D uncertain. CDR3 length: 14 amino acids. Between the trimmed V and J ends, which lost 6 bases and 3 bases, there was a span of 11 bases. Germline V gives CDR1 MDHEN, CDR2 SYDVKM. CDR3: CASSPFDPNEKLFF. DNA of the CDR3: TGTGCCAGCAGCCCTTTTGACCCTAATGAAAAACTGTTTTTT.

This clonotype was found many times. This sequence joins TRBV20-1 and TRBJ2-3; D remains ambiguous. The CDR3 is made up of 15 amino acids. V was clipped by 0 bases and J by 6 bases, with 16 bases between them. Germline CDR1 and CDR2: DFQATT and SNEGSKA (reference sequence). CDR3 in amino acids: CSARERPTIMDTQYF. CDR3 nucleotide sequence: TGCAGTGCTAGAGAACGACCGACCATAATGGATACGCAGTATTTT.

Worth noting for this clonotype: This may come from a read error, since a much larger clone is one base off. The J gene is TRBJ2-2, the V gene TRBV20-1; D perhaps matches TRBD1 (6 bases). Germline V gene lookup returns CDR1 DFQATT and CDR2 SNEGSKA (reference sequence). Trimming shortened V by 0 bases and J by 4 bases, and 18 bases separated the two germline ends. This CDR3 comprises 17 residues. The CDR3 DNA reads as TGCAGTGCTAGAGATACTACAACAGGGTTTAGCACCGGGGAGCTGTTTTTT. This sequence encodes CSARDTTTGFSTGELFF.

This clonotype has a count of ten or more. The chain employs TRBV11-2 and TRBJ1-1; D gene ambiguous. The V gene's germline CDR1 is SGHAT and CDR2 FQNNGV. This CDR3 is built from 13 residues. Trimming removed 6 bases from V and 3 bases from J, with 11 bases in between. CDR3: CASSVTAYTEAFF. The CDR3, as DNA: TGTGCCAGCAGTGTTACAGCCTACACTGAAGCTTTCTTT.

CDR3 sequence reads: CASSFNPGVDTGELFF. Here the CDR3 DNA reads TGTGCCAGCAGCTTTAACCCTGGGGTCGACACCGGGGAGCTGTTTTTT. The chain is built from TRBV25-1 and TRBJ2-2, with D hard to call. Between the trimmed V and J ends, which lost 6 bases and 3 bases, there was a span of 17 bases. Germline CDR1 is MGHDK and CDR2 is SYGVNS. There are 16 residues in the CDR3.

The chain carries TRBV12-3 or TRBV12-4 and TRBJ1-6, with a weak D call TRBD1 (6 bases). V lost 0 bases and J 10 bases, leaving 10 bases between the germline ends. This CDR3 contains 14 residues. In nucleotides, the CDR3 is TGTGCCAGCAGTTTAGCGGGGGGCCAATCACCCCTCCACTTT. Its translation is CASSLAGGQSPLHF.

This clonotype was picked up a small number of times. Sequence at one end of the junction differs from germline and may be a read error. The gene calls are TRBV7-2 and TRBJ2-5; 8 bases align to TRBD1. The CDR3 length is 14 residues. Germline CDR1 and CDR2: SGHTA and FQGNSA. CDR3 amino acids: CASSPRTGKEAQYF. The CDR3 bases are TGTGCCAGCAGCCCCCGGACAGGGAAAGAGGCCCAGTACTTC.

V gene TRBV6-2 or TRBV6-3 combines with J gene TRBJ2-7; possible D gene TRBD1, 6 bases. The CDR3 is made up of 15 amino acids. V lost 2 bases to trimming and J lost 2 bases, with 13 bases between them. CDR1 and CDR2 (germline): MNHEY, SVGEGT. DNA of the CDR3: TGTGCCAGCAGTTACGGGGCAGGGGTTACCTACGAGCAGTACTTC. Its translation is CASSYGAGVTYEQYF.

The CDR3 protein is CASSGAVQETQYF. The CDR3 region has the DNA TGTGCCAGCAGCGGTGCGGTTCAAGAGACCCAGTACTTC. The chain is built from TRBV7-2 and TRBJ2-5, with D unclear. Looked up from germline, CDR1 is SGHTA and CDR2 is FQGNSA. Trimming left V 5 bases short and J 2 bases short, with 9 bases between. The CDR3 is 13 amino acids.

The chain carries TRBV19 and TRBJ2-6, with D possibly called TRBD1 or TRBD2 (5 bases each). This CDR3 spans 14 amino acids. Trimming shortened V by 5 bases and J by 2 bases, and 7 bases separated the two germline ends. Germline CDR1 reads LNHDA; CDR2 reads SQIVND (reference sequence). CDR3 amino acids: CASSGGAGANVLTF. The CDR3 DNA reads as TGTGCCAGTAGTGGGGGAGCTGGGGCCAACGTCCTGACTTTC.

This clonotype was observed at least ten times. CDR3 amino acids: CASSLWRGANYGYTF. The CDR3 DNA reads as TGTGCCAGCAGCTTGTGGAGAGGAGCTAACTATGGCTACACCTTC. The rearrangement links TRBV5-6 to TRBJ1-2, with D uncertain. Germline V gene data show CDR1 as SGHDT and CDR2 as YYEEEE. The V end was cut by 1 base, the J end by 0 bases, with 10 bases between. The CDR3 loop spans 15 amino acids. Filled out from reference TRBV5-6 and TRBJ1-2, the complete variable domain reads DAGVTQSPTHLIKTRGQQVTLRCSPKSGHDTVSWYQQALGQGPQFIFQYYEEEERQRGNFPDRFSGHQFPNYSSELNVNALLLGDSALYLCASSLWRGANYGYTFGSGTRLTVV.

This clonotype was observed many times. The chain employs TRBV28 and TRBJ1-1; maybe TRBD1 (5 bases). Trimming took 7 bases from V and 4 from J, leaving 16 bases between them. This CDR3 is built from 14 residues. Germline V CDR1 and CDR2: MDHEN, SYDVKM. CDR3 nucleotides: TGTGCCAGCATCCATCCCGGGGGGTCCACTGAAGCTTTCTTT. Translating gives CASIHPGGSTEAFF.

This rearrangement joins TRBV20-1 to TRBJ2-7, with TRBD2 matching 15 bases. From germline, CDR1 is DFQATT and CDR2 SNEGSKA (reference sequence). The ends lost 3 bases at V and 0 bases at J; junction bases unmatched: 6. CDR3 size: 17 residues. The CDR3 spells CSARGTSGRQSSYEQYF. CDR3 nucleotide sequence: TGCAGTGCTAGGGGGACTAGCGGGAGGCAGAGCTCCTACGAGCAGTACTTC.

This clonotype showed up just a few times. The rearrangement links TRBV4-3 to TRBJ2-5; 10 nucleotides line up with TRBD1. V was pared by 0 bases and J by 1 base, with 5 bases of the junction left unmatched. The CDR3 consists of 17 residues. Germline V gene data show CDR1 as LGHNA and CDR2 as YSLEER. The CDR3, as DNA: TGCGCCAGCAGCCAAGAGGGGACAGGGGCAATCCAAGAGACCCAGTACTTC. The encoded protein is CASSQEGTGAIQETQYF.

This clonotype was seen ten or more times. The rearrangement uses TRBV20-1 and TRBJ2-7; TRBD1 matches at 8 bases. Germline V CDR1 and CDR2: DFQATT, SNEGSKA (reference sequence). This CDR3 is 14 amino acids long. Trimming at V came to 0 bases and at J to 5 bases, leaving 6 bases not matched to a gene. The chain's CDR3 is CSARDRTGWDEQYF. CDR3 bases: TGCAGTGCTAGAGACCGGACAGGGTGGGACGAGCAGTACTTC.

The sample holds many counts of this clonotype. The chain recombines TRBV20-1 with TRBJ1-5; D is undetermined. The V gene lost 5 bases and the J gene lost 5 bases, with 4 bases spanning the gap. This CDR3 is 10 amino acids long. Germline-derived CDR1 and CDR2 are DFQATT and SNEGSKA (reference sequence). The CDR3 sequence: CSAGHQPQHF. The CDR3 nucleotides read TGCAGTGCTGGACATCAGCCCCAGCATTTT.

There are many counts of this clonotype. The chain employs TRBV20-1 and TRBJ1-5; D gene unclear. Trimming stripped 6 bases from V and 4 bases from J, with 16 bases between. Germline assignment: CDR1 DFQATT and CDR2 SNEGSKA (reference sequence). CDR3 size: 14 residues. The DNA for the CDR3 is TGCAGTGCCAAGGAGGCAGCAACTAATCAGCCCCAGCATTTT. This encodes CSAKEAATNQPQHF.

This clonotype was counted many times. V usage is TRBV7-2 and J usage is TRBJ2-7; D possibly uses TRBD1 or TRBD2 (5 bases each). The CDR3 has 13 residues. The germline CDR1 and CDR2 sequences are SGHTA and FQGNSA. The V end was cut by 4 bases, the J end by 3 bases, with 10 bases between. This chain's CDR3 is CASSYRDRYEQYF. In DNA form, the CDR3 reads TGTGCCAGCAGCTATAGGGACCGCTACGAGCAGTACTTC.

The rearrangement links TRBV19 to TRBJ1-1; D possibly corresponds to TRBD1 (5 bases). V lost 7 bases and J lost 0, with 9 bases in between. Per germline, CDR1 LNHDA and CDR2 SQIVND (reference sequence). The CDR3 length is 13 residues. DNA of the CDR3: TGTGCCAGTATCGGACACTTGAACACTGAAGCTTTCTTT. Its protein is CASIGHLNTEAFF. The whole variable domain, filled in from reference TRBV19 and TRBJ1-1, reads DGGITQSPKYLFRKEGQNVTLSCEQNLNHDAMYWYRQDPGQGLRLIYYSQIVNDFQKGDIAEGYSVSREKKESFPLTVTSAQKNPTAFYLCASIGHLNTEAFFGQGTRLTVV.